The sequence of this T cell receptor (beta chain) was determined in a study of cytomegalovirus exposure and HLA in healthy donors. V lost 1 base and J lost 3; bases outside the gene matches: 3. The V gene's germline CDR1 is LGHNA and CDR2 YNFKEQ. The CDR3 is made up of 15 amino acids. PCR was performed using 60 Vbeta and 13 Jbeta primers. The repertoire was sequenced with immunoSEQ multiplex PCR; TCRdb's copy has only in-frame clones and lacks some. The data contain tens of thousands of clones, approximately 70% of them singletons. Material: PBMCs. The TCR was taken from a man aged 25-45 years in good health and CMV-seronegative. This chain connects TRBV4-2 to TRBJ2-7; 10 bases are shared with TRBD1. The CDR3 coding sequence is TGTGCCAGCAGCCAAGCCCGGACAGGGGGCTACGAGCAGTACTTC. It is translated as CASSQARTGGYEQYF.